This is a list of T cell receptor beta chains from one sample in a study of blood T cell repertoires in COVID-19. This table comes from immunoSEQ multiplex PCR, and its TCRdb copy is limited to in-frame clones, with some not included. The sample carries roughly 76,000 clones, around 84% recorded once. Specimen: peripheral blood. The receptors originated from a woman between 65 and 79 years old with acute or convalescent COVID-19. CDR3s include the opening cysteine and the closing phenylalanine or tryptophan. The D gene is left open where the match is weak. Clone size is not always given. Where it is, it says once, few, many or a class for expanded clones.

size	J	D	V	DNA	CDR3
-	TRBJ2-1	TRBD2	TRBV19	TGTGCCAGTAGTCCGACTAGCGGGAGGCTGTACAATGAGCAGTTCTTC	CASSPTSGRLYNEQFF
few	TRBJ2-3	TRBD2	TRBV15	TGTGCCACCAGCAGGATAGCGGGAAACGGGGCAGATACGCAGTATTTT	CATSRIAGNGADTQYF
-	TRBJ1-1	-	TRBV2	-	CASSELVGGGSKALF
-	TRBJ1-4	TRBD1	TRBV19	TGTGCCAGTAGCTTACCGGGACAGGATGAAAAACTGTTTTTT	CASSLPGQDEKLFF
-	TRBJ2-2	-	TRBV12-5	TGTGCTAGTGGTCCCTCGCACTTATCCGCCATCACCGGGGAGCTGTTTTTT	CASGPSHLSAITGELFF
once	TRBJ2-1	-	TRBV10-1	TGCGCCAGCACCCGGGACACACTCTACAATGAGCAGTTCTTC	CASTRDTLYNEQFF
-	TRBJ2-7	TRBD1	TRBV5-5	TGTGCCAGCAGCCAAAGTCACAGGGGGATAGCCTACGAGCAGTACTTC	CASSQSHRGIAYEQYF
-	TRBJ2-3	TRBD2	TRBV27	TGTGCCAGCAGTCTACAGGGACTAGCGGGAAGATCAGATACGCAGTATTTT	CASSLQGLAGRSDTQYF
few	TRBJ2-3	-	TRBV29-1	TGCAGCGTTGAAGTTCTCACAGATACGCAGTATTTT	CSVEVLTDTQYF
once	TRBJ1-4	-	TRBV7-9	TGTGCCAGCAGCCCCGACTCCGCCGGGGATGAAAAACTGTTTTTT	CASSPDSAGDEKLFF
few	TRBJ1-5	TRBD1	TRBV5-5	TGTGCCAGCAGCTTAGGACAGGGGATCAATCAGCCCCAGCATTTT	CASSLGQGINQPQHF
once	TRBJ2-7	-	TRBV5-4	TGTGCCAGCAGCGTGGAGTCGACTACCTCCTACGAGCAGTACTTC	CASSVESTTSYEQYF
-	TRBJ2-2	TRBD2	TRBV5-1	TGCGCCAGCAGCTGGGGGACTAGCGGGATCCACACCGGGGAGCTGTTTTTT	CASSWGTSGIHTGELFF
-	TRBJ2-2	TRBD1	TRBV5-1	TGCGCCAGCAGCTCGGGACAGGGTGAGGTCGGGGAGCTGTTTTTT	CASSSGQGEVGELFF
-	TRBJ1-6	TRBD1	TRBV3-1/TRBV3-2	TGTGCCAGCAGCCTACAGGGGTCGGGTAATTCACCCCTCCACTTT	CASSLQGSGNSPLHF
-	TRBJ2-7	-	TRBV25-1	TGTGCCAGCCCAGGGGAGGGGGGCTACGAGCAGTACTTC	CASPGEGGYEQYF
-	TRBJ1-1	TRBD1	TRBV5-1	TGCGCCAGCAGCACAGGGGGCACTGAAGCTTTCTTT	CASSTGGTEAFF
-	TRBJ1-5	-	TRBV28	TGTGCCAGCAGTTCCCGATTTAAGGGGGGGCGTGGACAGCCCCAGCATTTT	CASSSRFKGGRGQPQHF
-	TRBJ2-2	TRBD2	TRBV27	TGTGCCAGCAGGAGGGTAGCGGGAGATTGGACCGGGGAGCTGTTTTTT	CASRRVAGDWTGELFF
-	TRBJ2-2	TRBD2	TRBV15	TGTGCCACCAGCAGAGATCACACTAGCGGGAACACCGGGGAGCTGTTTTTT	CATSRDHTSGNTGELFF
-	TRBJ2-3	TRBD2	TRBV24-1	TGTGCCACCAGTGAGGGGACTAGCGTTTACACAGATACGCAGTATTTT	CATSEGTSVYTDTQYF
-	TRBJ2-2	-	TRBV2	TGTGCCAGCAGCCAAACAAGGACAGAAGAGGGGTCCGGGGAGCTGTTTTTT	CASSQTRTEEGSGELFF
once	TRBJ1-5	-	TRBV5-1	TGCGCCAGCAGCACCGGGGATGCGGATCAGCCCCAGCATTTT	CASSTGDADQPQHF
-	TRBJ2-7	TRBD1	TRBV4-1	TGCGCCAGCAGCCTGTACAGGGGTTACGAGCAGTACTTC	CASSLYRGYEQYF
-	TRBJ2-7	-	TRBV12-3/TRBV12-4	TGTGCCAGCAGTTTTTCTAAAATCAACGAGCAGTACTTC	CASSFSKINEQYF
-	TRBJ1-2	-	TRBV12-3/TRBV12-4	TGTGCCAGCAGTTTTGGGAGCTACGGCTACACCTTC	CASSFGSYGYTF
-	TRBJ2-1	TRBD1	TRBV18	TGTGCCAGCTCACCACTCGCCGGACAGGCAATTTCCTACAATGAGCAGTTCTTC	CASSPLAGQAISYNEQFF
-	TRBJ1-5	-	TRBV2	TGTGCCAGCAGTGAAGTCCGAACAGGCAATCAGCCCCAGCATTTT	CASSEVRTGNQPQHF
-	TRBJ1-2	TRBD1	TRBV2	TGTGCCAGCAGGGGGACAGGGGATGATTATGGCTACACCTTC	CASRGTGDDYGYTF
few	TRBJ1-2	TRBD1	TRBV6-2/TRBV6-3	TGTGCCAGCAGTTACTCAAATTCCGGGACAGGGCCCAATGTTCGTTATGGCTACACCTTC	CASSYSNSGTGPNVRYGYTF
-	TRBJ2-5	-	TRBV7-2	TGTGCCAGCAGCTTAGCTCCGGGAGGGGGCTTAGGAGAGACCCAGTACTTC	CASSLAPGGGLGETQYF
-	TRBJ2-2	TRBD2	TRBV5-1	TGCGCCAGCAGCCGACTAGCGGGAGGTCGTACCGGGGAGCTGTTTTTT	CASSRLAGGRTGELFF
-	TRBJ1-3	-	TRBV5-1	TGCGCCAGCAGCCCCTCCGCCGGAGCTGGAAACACCATATATTTT	CASSPSAGAGNTIYF
-	TRBJ1-2	-	TRBV2	TGTGCCAGCACCCGGGAAGGGCAAGGCTATGGCTACACCTTC	CASTREGQGYGYTF
-	TRBJ1-6	-	TRBV2	TGTGCCAGCAGATACAGGGTGGGTCGAAATTCACCCCTCCACTTT	CASRYRVGRNSPLHF
-	TRBJ1-6	-	TRBV6-6	TGTGCCAGCAGTGAGACCTATAATTCACCCCTCCACTTT	CASSETYNSPLHF
-	TRBJ2-7	-	TRBV19	TGTGCCAGTAGTGCAGGGGTAGCGTACTACGAGCAGTACTTC	CASSAGVAYYEQYF
-	TRBJ2-7	TRBD1	TRBV11-2	TGTGCCAGCAGTGGGGACAGGGCGGGCGAGCAGTACTTC	CASSGDRAGEQYF
-	TRBJ1-4	-	TRBV12-3/TRBV12-4	TGTGCCAGCAGTCCTAGGAGCGAAAAACTGTTTTTT	CASSPRSEKLFF
-	TRBJ2-2	-	TRBV5-4	TGTGCCAGCAGCGCTGGCCCTATAGTAGCAACCGGGGAGCTGTTTTTT	CASSAGPIVATGELFF
-	TRBJ1-5	-	TRBV19	TGTGCCAGTAGTGTACAAAGTCACCAGCCCCAGCATTTT	CASSVQSHQPQHF
few	TRBJ2-3	-	TRBV12-3/TRBV12-4	TGTGCCAGCAGTTCAGGTGTGGATACGCAGTATTTT	CASSSGVDTQYF
-	TRBJ2-7	TRBD2	TRBV3-1/TRBV3-2	TGTGCCAGCAGCCTAGGGGGACTAGCGATCCACGAGCAGTACTTC	CASSLGGLAIHEQYF
-	TRBJ2-5	-	TRBV5-6	TGTGCCAGCAGCTTGTTGTCTAGCGAAAACGAAGAGACCCAGTACTTC	CASSLLSSENEETQYF
-	TRBJ2-1	-	TRBV6-5	TGTGCCAGCAGTTACTCGTCAGGGTTGTACAATGAGCAGTTCTTC	CASSYSSGLYNEQFF
-	TRBJ2-5	TRBD1	TRBV5-1	TGCGCCAGCAGCTTAGGCTTGAGGGGGCGAGAGACCCAGTACTTC	CASSLGLRGRETQYF
-	TRBJ2-1	TRBD2	TRBV15	TGTGCCACCAGCACAGGACTAGTGGGTCGCAATGAGCAGTTCTTC	CATSTGLVGRNEQFF
-	TRBJ2-3	TRBD2	TRBV5-1	TGCGCCAGTCGACTAGCGGACACAGATACGCAGTATTTT	CASRLADTDTQYF
-	TRBJ1-2	TRBD1	TRBV9	TGTGCCAGCAGCCCCCGGGACAGGGGGCCATATGGCTACACCTTC	CASSPRDRGPYGYTF